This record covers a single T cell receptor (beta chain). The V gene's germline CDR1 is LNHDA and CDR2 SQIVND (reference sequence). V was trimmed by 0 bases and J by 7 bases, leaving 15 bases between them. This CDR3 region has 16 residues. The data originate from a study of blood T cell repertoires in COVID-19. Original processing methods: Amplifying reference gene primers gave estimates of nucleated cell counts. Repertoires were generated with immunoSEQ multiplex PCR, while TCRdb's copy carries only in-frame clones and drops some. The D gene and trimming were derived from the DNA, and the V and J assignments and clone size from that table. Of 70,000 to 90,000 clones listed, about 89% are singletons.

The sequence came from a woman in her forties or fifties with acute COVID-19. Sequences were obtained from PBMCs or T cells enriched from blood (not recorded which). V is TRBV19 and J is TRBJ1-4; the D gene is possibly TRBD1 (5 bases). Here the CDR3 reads CASSIDRTQGSEKLFF. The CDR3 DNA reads TGTGCCAGTAGTATAGATCGAACCCAGGGATCTGAAAAACTGTTTTTT.